The TCR beta chain described here comes from a study of shared T cell receptors in the human thymus. Clones were sequenced by immunoSEQ multiplex PCR, and TCRdb holds only the in-frame ones, with some missing. The repertoire has hundreds of thousands of clones, roughly 90% of them found once; the top ten carry about 0.01%. This CDR3 region has 12 residues. V was pared by 1 base and J by 4 bases, with 4 bases between. CDR1 and CDR2 (germline): MGHDK, SYGVNS. These data were also reused for a study on human thymus T cells.

The J gene is TRBJ1-1, the V gene TRBV25-1; D remains unclear. Material: thymocytes. The receptor comes from a boy younger than two with a congenital heart defect. CDR3 coding DNA: TGTGCCAGCAGTGAATCAGGCACTGAAGCTTTCTTT. Translation: CASSESGTEAFF.